Listed below are T cell receptor beta chains from one sample, sequenced in a study of blood T cell repertoires in COVID-19. Sequencing used immunoSEQ multiplex PCR; TCRdb keeps in-frame clones, though not all of them. The data show about 75,000 clones, with more than 65% seen just once and 20% to 25% held by the top ten. Material for sequencing was peripheral blood. These receptors came from a woman between 50 and 59 years old with acute or convalescent COVID-19. The CDR3 runs from the conserved cysteine through the conserved F or W. Each record gives: V gene, clone size, J gene, D gene, CDR3 protein, CDR3 DNA. A D gene is named only where the DNA matches it firmly. Clone sizes are given selectively: once, few, many, or a class where the clone is expanded.

TRBV7-2,NA,TRBJ1-2,TRBD1,CASSSGTAFPYGYTF,TGTGCCAGCAGCTCCGGGACAGCCTTTCCCTATGGCTACACCTTC
TRBV5-1,NA,TRBJ1-1,NA,CASSLARNTEAFF,TGCGCCAGCAGCTTGGCCAGGAACACTGAAGCTTTCTTT
TRBV5-4,NA,TRBJ2-3,TRBD2,CASSRRTSGGADTQYF,TGTGCCAGCAGCCGTCGGACTAGCGGGGGGGCAGATACGCAGTATTTT
TRBV28,NA,TRBJ2-1,NA,CASSTSGSEQFF,TGTGCCAGCAGTACGAGCGGGTCCGAGCAGTTCTTC
TRBV30,NA,TRBJ2-6,TRBD2,CAWSGGRAGANVLTF,TGTGCCTGGAGTGGAGGGAGGGCTGGGGCCAACGTCCTGACTTTC
TRBV7-8,NA,TRBJ2-3,NA,CASSFGQGRTDTQYF,TGTGCCAGCAGCTTCGGCCAGGGGAGAACAGATACGCAGTATTTT
TRBV3-1/TRBV3-2,once,TRBJ2-3,NA,CASSLPGTQSYTQYF,TGTGCCAGCAGCCTCCCCGGGACTCAAAGTTATACGCAGTATTTT
TRBV28,NA,TRBJ2-5,TRBD2,CASRAGGRETQYF,TGTGCCAGCCGGGCGGGGGGACGAGAGACCCAGTACTTC
TRBV10-3,NA,TRBJ1-6,TRBD1,CAMSRDRSNSPLHF,TGTGCCATGTCCCGGGACAGGTCAAATTCACCCCTCCACTTT
TRBV25-1,NA,TRBJ2-6,TRBD1,CASSNRGSGANVLTF,TGTGCCAGCAGTAACAGGGGCTCTGGGGCCAACGTCCTGACTTTC
TRBV5-4,NA,TRBJ2-3,TRBD2,CASSPRTSGGGPGTQYF,TGTGCCAGCAGTCCCCGGACTAGCGGGGGGGGGCCCGGTACGCAGTATTTT
TRBV9,NA,TRBJ1-3,NA,CASSVGLSSGNTIYF,TGTGCCAGCAGCGTCGGACTCTCCTCTGGAAACACCATATATTTT
TRBV7-9,NA,TRBJ2-5,TRBD2,CASSRLAGVQETQYF,TGTGCCAGCAGCAGACTAGCGGGGGTCCAAGAGACCCAGTACTTC
TRBV28,NA,TRBJ2-4,TRBD1,CASSFPPGTGGFGGENIQYF,TGTGCCAGCAGTTTCCCCCCCGGGACAGGGGGCTTTGGAGGGGAAAACATTCAGTACTTC
TRBV4-3,NA,TRBJ2-3,TRBD2,CASSHTAATGAGGTDTQYF,TGCGCCAGCAGCCATACTGCTGCGACCGGTGCGGGGGGCACAGATACGCAGTATTTT
TRBV3-1/TRBV3-2,NA,TRBJ2-7,NA,CATSGHTYYEQYF,TGTGCCACATCGGGACACACTTACTACGAGCAGTACTTC
TRBV18,NA,TRBJ2-5,NA,CASSPRSSSDYQETQYF,TGTGCCAGCTCACCACGGTCTTCAAGTGACTACCAAGAGACCCAGTACTTC
TRBV7-9,NA,TRBJ2-5,TRBD1,CASSPGRGFRETQYF,TGTGCCAGCAGCCCCGGCAGGGGGTTTCGGGAGACCCAGTACTTC
TRBV7-9,NA,TRBJ1-2,TRBD1,CASSLAPGGYGYTF,TGTGCTAGCAGCTTGGCCCCAGGGGGCTATGGCTACACCTTC
TRBV24-1,once,TRBJ2-2,NA,CATSGSEGTGELFF,TGTGCCACCAGTGGGTCCGAGGGAACCGGGGAGCTGTTTTTT
TRBV11-2,NA,TRBJ2-1,NA,CASSLDLPGVGAEQFF,TGTGCCAGCAGCTTAGATCTCCCTGGCGTGGGAGCTGAGCAGTTCTTC
TRBV28,once,TRBJ1-2,NA,CASSPPSYGYTF,TGTGCCAGCAGCCCCCCCAGCTATGGCTACACCTTC
TRBV10-3,NA,TRBJ2-7,TRBD2,CAISPRVAGGEQYF,TGTGCCATCAGTCCGAGGGTAGCGGGGGGGGAGCAGTACTTC
TRBV21-1,NA,TRBJ2-3,NA,CASSSPGTGSTDTQYF,TGTGCCAGCAGCAGTCCCGGGACAGGTAGCACAGATACGCAGTATTTT
TRBV19,NA,TRBJ1-2,TRBD1,CASSIGPGGVYGYTF,TGTGCCAGTAGTATAGGGCCAGGGGGCGTCTATGGCTACACCTTC
TRBV29-1,NA,TRBJ1-2,NA,CSVDTVGYTF,TGCAGCGTAGATACAGTCGGCTACACCTTC
TRBV7-2,NA,TRBJ1-2,TRBD1,CASRRDRRNYGYTF,TGTGCCAGCAGGAGGGACAGGCGTAACTATGGCTACACCTTC
TRBV5-5,NA,TRBJ2-7,TRBD2,CASSLASGGNYYEQYF,TGTGCCAGCAGCTTGGCATCGGGGGGAAATTACTACGAGCAGTACTTC
TRBV13,NA,TRBJ2-7,NA,CASSFGGGYEQYF,TGTGCCAGCAGCTTTGGGGGAGGCTACGAGCAGTACTTC
TRBV7-9,NA,TRBJ2-1,NA,CASSLVSNEQFF,TGTGCCAGCAGCTTGGTGAGCAATGAGCAGTTCTTC
TRBV6-5,NA,TRBJ2-5,TRBD1,CASSFGQGGVETQYF,TGTGCCAGCAGTTTCGGACAGGGCGGGGTAGAGACCCAGTACTTC
TRBV2,NA,TRBJ1-2,TRBD1,CASSAPDRGRYGYTF,TGTGCCAGCAGTGCGCCCGACAGGGGAAGATATGGCTACACCTTC
TRBV27,NA,TRBJ2-2,TRBD1,CASSSWDRWPGELFF,TGTGCCAGCAGTTCGTGGGACAGGTGGCCCGGGGAGCTGTTTTTT
TRBV21-1,NA,TRBJ2-7,NA,CASSKARPRTQRTSYEQYF,TGTGCCAGCAGCAAAGCTCGCCCCCGGACTCAGCGGACCTCCTACGAGCAGTACTTC
TRBV7-2,NA,TRBJ1-5,TRBD1,CASSSGTGGGYQPQHF,TGTGCCAGCAGCTCCGGGACAGGGGGGGGATATCAGCCCCAGCATTTT
TRBV7-9,once,TRBJ2-1,TRBD2,CASSSGTSAFSSYNEQFF,TGTGCCAGCAGCAGTGGGACTAGCGCCTTCAGCTCCTACAATGAGCAGTTCTTC
TRBV5-6,NA,TRBJ1-2,NA,CASSLPEAVGGYTF,TGTGCCAGCAGCTTGCCGGAGGCCGTCGGGGGCTACACCTTC
TRBV27,NA,TRBJ2-1,TRBD2,CASSREGGLVSFSEQFF,TGTGCCAGCAGTAGGGAGGGGGGACTAGTGAGTTTTTCTGAGCAGTTCTTC
TRBV21-1,NA,TRBJ2-5,NA,CASSQQARVVQYF,TGTGCCAGCAGCCAACAAGCCAGGGTGGTCCAGTACTTC
TRBV10-3,once,TRBJ1-6,TRBD1,CAISSSGQASHSPLHF,TGTGCCATCAGTTCCTCGGGACAGGCTTCGCATTCACCCCTCCACTTT
TRBV19,NA,TRBJ1-1,TRBD1,CASRNRQGAGTEAFF,TGTGCCAGTAGAAACCGACAGGGGGCTGGTACTGAAGCTTTCTTT
TRBV5-4,once,TRBJ2-1,NA,CASSLVAVSDEQFF,TGTGCCAGCAGCTTGGTCGCGGTGTCCGATGAGCAGTTCTTC
TRBV5-1,NA,TRBJ2-3,NA,CASSLEGTDTQYF,TGCGCCAGCAGCTTGGAGGGGACAGATACGCAGTATTTT
TRBV4-1,once,TRBJ2-3,TRBD2,CASSQDLGGGRADTQYF,TGCGCCAGCAGCCAAGATCTTGGGGGAGGGAGGGCAGATACGCAGTATTTT
TRBV5-1,NA,TRBJ2-2,TRBD1,CASSLTGGATGELFF,TGCGCCAGCAGCTTGACAGGGGGCGCGACCGGGGAGCTGTTTTTT
TRBV6-6,NA,TRBJ2-2,NA,CASGQTKNTGELFF,TGTGCCAGCGGACAGACGAAAAACACCGGGGAGCTGTTTTTT
TRBV12-2,NA,TRBJ1-5,NA,CASRFRSWDSSNQPQHF,TGTGCAAGTCGCTTTAGGTCTTGGGACAGCAGCAATCAGCCCCAGCATTTT
TRBV18,NA,TRBJ2-3,NA,CASSFQGSTDTQYF,TGTGCCAGCTCATTCCAGGGTAGCACAGATACGCAGTATTTT
TRBV3-1/TRBV3-2,NA,TRBJ1-3,NA,CASSRTTAGFSGNTIYF,TGTGCCAGCAGCCGGACAACGGCGGGATTCTCTGGAAACACCATATATTTT
TRBV6-1,once,TRBJ2-1,TRBD2,CASSGLAGGSGNEQFF,TGTGCCAGCAGTGGCCTAGCGGGGGGGTCTGGCAATGAGCAGTTCTTC
TRBV5-4,NA,TRBJ2-1,NA,CASSLEREDEQFF,TGTGCCAGCAGCTTGGAAAGGGAGGATGAGCAGTTCTTC